The 32 T cell receptor beta chains given below trace back to one sample, sequenced in a study of blood T cells in healthy people across ages. Using a J-beta primer mix together with a sample-barcoded 5' primer, a second PCR was run for roughly 6 to 12 cycles. Using its own MiXCR run on the 5' RACE reads, TCRdb lists one record per CDR3 protein. The data contain roughly 800,000 distinct CDR3 sequences, approximately 53% of them singletons. The sequenced sample consisted of blood. These receptors originate from an elderly man in good health.

The V and J genes are TRBV3-1 and TRBJ2-1; no clear D. Per germline, CDR1 LGHDT and CDR2 YNNKEL (reference sequence). Trimming pared 1 base from V and 12 bases from J, leaving 13 bases between. CDR3 size: 13 residues. The CDR3 protein is CASSQGLAPGQFF. DNA of the CDR3: TGTGCCAGCAGCCAAGGACTGGCCCCTGGGCAGTTCTTC.

The chain uses TRBV2 and TRBJ2-3; TRBD2 agrees at 7 bases. The V gene's germline CDR1 is SNHLY and CDR2 FYNNEI. The junction had 8 bases not matched to a gene; V was cut back by 0 bases and J by 2 bases. The CDR3 runs to 17 residues. CDR3 protein: CASSEARRLAVTDTQYF. The CDR3, as DNA: TGTGCCAGCAGTGAAGCGAGAAGGCTAGCGGTCACAGATACGCAGTATTTT.

This chain joins TRBV28 and TRBJ1-2, with 9 bases aligning to TRBD1. The length of the CDR3 is 12 residues. V lost 5 bases, J lost 9 bases, and 4 bases stayed unmatched. Per germline, CDR1 MDHEN and CDR2 SYDVKM. The CDR3 protein is CASSRTGASYTF. In DNA form, the CDR3 reads TGTGCCAGCAGTAGGACAGGGGCTAGCTACACCTTC.

The chain carries TRBV24-1 and TRBJ2-5; 8 nucleotides align to TRBD1. With 2 bases clipped from V and 3 bases from J, the junction kept 4 bases outside the gene matches. The CDR3 loop spans 15 amino acids. Germline V CDR1 and CDR2: KGHDR, SFDVKD. The DNA for the CDR3 is TGTGCCACCAGTGATTCGGACAGGGAGGAAGAGACCCAGTACTTC. Its translation is CATSDSDREEETQYF.

The chain combines TRBV29-1 with TRBJ1-4, with no clear D. The CDR3 has 13 residues. V lost 5 bases, J lost 3 bases, and 10 bases lay in between. Germline CDR1 is SQVTM and CDR2 is ANQGSEA. CDR3 nucleotides: TGCAGCGTTCTCGACGGATCTAATGAAAAACTGTTTTTT. This encodes CSVLDGSNEKLFF.

CDR3 bases: TGTGCCAGCAGCAGAAACAGTTACCAAGAGACCCAGTACTTC. This sequence encodes CASSRNSYQETQYF. The chain has TRBV2 and TRBJ2-5; no definite D call. The germline gives CDR1 SNHLY, CDR2 FYNNEI. V was pared by 6 bases and J by 0 bases, with 11 bases between. The CDR3 is made up of 14 amino acids.

This clonotype was seen a few times. V and J are TRBV5-1 and TRBJ1-4; tentatively, D is TRBD1 (5 bases). Trimming shortened V by 4 bases and J by 9 bases, and 19 bases separated the two germline ends. This CDR3 has 15 residues. Per germline, CDR1 SGHRS and CDR2 YFSETQ. CDR3 protein: CASSMTGQGEKKLFF. Written as DNA, the CDR3 is TGCGCCAGCAGCATGACGGGGCAGGGAGAGAAAAAACTGTTTTTT.

The rearrangement uses TRBV28 and TRBJ1-2; D is perhaps TRBD1 (5 bases). Germline V gene data show CDR1 as MDHEN and CDR2 as SYDVKM. The CDR3 runs to 16 residues. The V and J ends lost 8 bases and 4 bases respectively, with 23 bases between them. CDR3 DNA sequence: TGTGCCAGCCGAATGGCGGGGCAGTCCGGTAGCTATGGCTACACCTTC. Translated: CASRMAGQSGSYGYTF.

The chain links TRBV13 to TRBJ1-1; D remains unclear. The V and J ends lost 4 bases and 4 bases respectively, with 13 bases between them. The germline V gene encodes CDR1 PRHDT and CDR2 FYEKMQ (reference sequence). The CDR3 extends over 14 amino acids. Written as DNA, the CDR3 is TGTGCCAGCAGCTCAGGCCTAACTCTCACTGAAGCTTTCTTT. Translated, it gives CASSSGLTLTEAFF.

The chain carries TRBV6-2 or TRBV6-3 and TRBJ2-1, with no clear D. This CDR3 is 14 amino acids long. Germline lookup yields CDR1 MNHEY and CDR2 SVGEGT. The V end was cut by 6 bases, the J end by 5 bases, with 14 bases between. The CDR3: CASSRYLPNNEQFF. DNA of the CDR3: TGTGCCAGCAGCCGGTACCTTCCCAACAATGAGCAGTTCTTC.

V gene TRBV4-1 combines with J gene TRBJ2-3, with D maybe TRBD2 (5 bases). CDR1 is MGHRA, CDR2 YSYEKL, per germline. The V end was cut by 8 bases, the J end by 3 bases, with 18 bases between. This CDR3 has 15 amino acids. CDR3 bases: TGCGCCAGCGGCTTTGCGGCGGGCGGGACAGATACGCAGTATTTT. Its protein product is CASGFAAGGTDTQYF.

This chain joins TRBV29-1 and TRBJ1-4, with 8 bases identical to TRBD1. This CDR3 contains 14 residues. CDR1 SQVTM and CDR2 ANQGSEA come from the germline V gene. J lost 8 bases, V lost 6 bases, and 11 bases had no gene match. CDR3 in amino acids: CSVLGTGGEEKLFF. The CDR3 region has the DNA TGCAGCGTCCTCGGGACAGGAGGAGAGGAAAAACTGTTTTTT.

V usage is TRBV5-1 and J usage is TRBJ2-1; tentatively, D is TRBD2 (6 bases). The CDR3 is 16 residues long. V lost 0 bases to trimming and J lost 2 bases, with 12 bases between them. From germline, CDR1 is SGHRS and CDR2 YFSETQ. CDR3 region: CASSLGPVAAYNEQFF. The CDR3 coding sequence is TGCGCCAGCAGCTTGGGGCCGGTAGCGGCCTACAATGAGCAGTTCTTC.

V usage is TRBV12-3 or TRBV12-4 and J usage is TRBJ2-4, with a weak D call TRBD2 (6 bases). The end of the DNA aligns better with TRBJ2-7, so the J call may be wrong. This CDR3 is 14 amino acids long. The DNA for the CDR3 is TGTGCCAGCAGTAGATTAGCGGCTAGAGACGAGCAGTACTTC. Translation gives CASSRLAARDEQYF.

This chain connects TRBV12-3 or TRBV12-4 to TRBJ1-5; D gene unclear. The CDR3 covers 16 residues. V lost 1 base to trimming and J lost 0 bases, with 10 bases between them. CDR3 in DNA: TGTGCCAGCAGTTTAGAGGCACACTATAGCAATCAGCCCCAGCATTTT. Amino acids: CASSLEAHYSNQPQHF.

This clonotype was detected a few times. V gene TRBV25-1 combines with J gene TRBJ1-2; tentative D call: TRBD1 (5 bases). The germline V and J ends were trimmed by 4 bases and 5 bases, with 11 bases remaining between them. The CDR3 is made up of 13 amino acids. Germline loops: CDR1 MGHDK, CDR2 SYGVNS. The CDR3 DNA follows: TGTGCCAGCAGTGGCCCCGGGGCTTATGGCTACACCTTC. It codes for CASSGPGAYGYTF.

This clonotype was seen a handful of times. The chain carries TRBV25-1 and TRBJ1-2, with 8 bases aligning to TRBD1. The CDR3 extends over 12 amino acids. The germline CDR1 and CDR2 sequences are MGHDK and SYGVNS. The trim removed 7 bases at V and 4 bases at J, leaving 2 bases unmatched. The chain's CDR3 is CASNRGAYGYTF. In DNA, the CDR3 is TGTGCCAGCAACAGGGGGGCCTATGGCTACACCTTC.

This clonotype occurred once. The rearrangement links TRBV27 to TRBJ1-5, with no clear D. With 0 bases removed from V and 1 base from J, the gap between germline ends came to 7 bases. This CDR3 contains 15 residues. Germline V gives CDR1 MNHEY, CDR2 SMNVEV (reference sequence). Here the CDR3 DNA reads TGTGCCAGCAGTTTATCCCGCCAAAGCAATCAGCCCCAGCATTTT. Encoded protein: CASSLSRQSNQPQHF.

The gene calls are TRBV6-5 and TRBJ2-7; 10 bases align to TRBD2. Germline loops: CDR1 MNHEY, CDR2 SVGAGI. The CDR3 covers 14 residues. V lost 8 bases to trimming and J lost 3 bases; unmatched junction nucleotides: 7. The CDR3 DNA follows: TGTGCCAGCTCAATGACTAGCGGGCTCTACGAGCAGTACTTC. This codes for CASSMTSGLYEQYF.

This clonotype turned up a few times. This chain connects TRBV20-1 to TRBJ2-3; 9 nucleotides match TRBD2. The CDR3 totals 14 residues. V lost 4 bases and J lost 1; bases outside the gene matches: 3. Germline CDR1 is DFQATT and CDR2 is SNEGSKA (reference sequence). The CDR3 reads CSAIVAGGTDTQYF. For the CDR3, the DNA is TGCAGTGCTATAGTAGCGGGAGGCACAGATACGCAGTATTTT.

This clonotype has just a few counts. J is TRBJ2-7 and V is TRBV29-1; tentatively, D is TRBD1 (5 bases). Germline V gives CDR1 SQVTM, CDR2 ANQGSEA. This CDR3 has 13 amino acids. V lost 6 bases and J lost 6, with 18 bases in between. CDR3 nucleotides: TGCAGCGTAGTCGGCTCAGGGAACTCCGAGCAGTACTTC. This gives the protein CSVVGSGNSEQYF.

This clonotype showed up just a few times. The chain uses TRBV29-1 and TRBJ1-2; maybe TRBD1 (5 bases). CDR3 length equals 12 residues. Germline V gene data show CDR1 as SQVTM and CDR2 as ANQGSEA. V lost 5 bases and J 8 bases, leaving 15 bases between the germline ends. The CDR3 protein is CSVITGGGGYTF. The CDR3 DNA reads TGCAGCGTTATAACCGGGGGAGGGGGCTACACCTTC. Together with reference TRBV29-1 and TRBJ1-2, the CDR3 gives the full variable domain: SAVISQKPSRDICQRGTSLTIQCQVDSQVTMMFWYRQQPGQSLTLIATANQGSEATYESGFVIDKFPISRPNLTFSTLTVSNMSPEDSSIYLCSVITGGGGYTFGSGTRLTVV.

This clonotype was found a few times. The chain recombines TRBV7-2 with TRBJ2-3; TRBD2 matches at 11 bases. Per the germline V gene, CDR1 is SGHTA and CDR2 is FQGNSA. CDR3 length: 19 residues. With 4 bases clipped from V and 4 bases from J, the junction kept 16 bases outside the gene matches. Here the CDR3 reads CASSSPTLTSGRPADTQYF. CDR3 nucleotide sequence: TGTGCCAGCAGCTCCCCAACCCTTACTAGCGGGAGACCAGCAGATACGCAGTATTTT.

The chain couples TRBV20-1 to TRBJ2-5, with D tentatively TRBD1 (6 bases). There are 13 residues in the CDR3. In germline, CDR1 is DFQATT, CDR2 SNEGSKA (reference sequence). V lost 5 bases and J 1 base, leaving 11 bases between the germline ends. In DNA form, the CDR3 reads TGCAGTGCTGCCGCAGGGGTCCAAGAGACCCAGTACTTC. It yields the protein CSAAAGVQETQYF.

This clonotype occurred a few times. The genes are TRBV4-1 and TRBJ2-1, with D unresolved. Germline V gene data show CDR1 as MGHRA and CDR2 as YSYEKL. V dropped 0 bases and J dropped 0 bases, with 15 bases sitting between them. The CDR3 is made up of 18 amino acids. The CDR3 DNA sequence: TGCGCCAGCAGCCAAGATCCTGAATCCGTGAGCTCCTACAATGAGCAGTTCTTC. It yields the protein CASSQDPESVSSYNEQFF.

The rearrangement joins TRBV12-5 to TRBJ2-7, with 10 bases matching TRBD1. The J call is uncertain, as TRBJ2-5 better fits the DNA end. The CDR3 spans 17 residues. CDR1 and CDR2 (germline): LGHNT, FRNRAP. CDR3 nucleotide sequence: TGTGCTAGTGGTTTGGTTCCGTGGGGACAGGGGAAAAAGACCCAGTACTTC. Translating gives CASGLVPWGQGKKTQYF.

The genes are TRBV21-1 and TRBJ1-4; the table gives TRBD1 as D, unverified against the DNA. TRBV21-1 is reported as a pseudogene. There are 15 residues in the CDR3. The CDR3 spells CASSSGQGVIEKLFF. CDR3 sequence (DNA): TGTGCCAGCAGTTCGGGACAGGGGGTAATTGAAAAACTGTTTTTT.

The gene calls are TRBV3-1 and TRBJ2-7; 9 positions agree with TRBD2. Germline V gene sequence: CDR1 LGHDT, CDR2 YNNKEL (reference sequence). Losses at the gene ends were 1 base for V and 7 bases for J; bases not matched to a gene: 11. The CDR3 is 16 amino acids. The CDR3 here is CASSQASPGLASEQYF. The CDR3 coding sequence is TGTGCCAGCAGCCAAGCAAGCCCGGGACTAGCTAGTGAGCAGTACTTC.

This rearrangement joins TRBV5-5 to TRBJ2-2; a possible D gene is TRBD1 (6 bases). Germline CDR1 reads SGHKS; CDR2 reads YYEKEE (reference sequence). The length of the CDR3 is 14 residues. The germline V and J ends were trimmed by 0 bases and 6 bases, with 9 bases remaining between them. DNA for the CDR3: TGTGCCAGCAGCTTGGGACAGGTTGCCGGGGAGCTGTTTTTT. Protein sequence: CASSLGQVAGELFF.

This rearrangement joins TRBV6-2 or TRBV6-3 to TRBJ1-5; 7 bases align to TRBD1. The CDR3 is 12 residues long. Per germline, CDR1 MNHEY and CDR2 SVGEGT. With V trimmed by 7 bases and J by 7 bases, 4 bases remained unmatched. CDR3 DNA: TGTGCCAGCAATGACAGGGACCAGCCCCAGCATTTT. Its protein is CASNDRDQPQHF.

J is TRBJ2-1 and V is TRBV7-2; TRBD1 matches at 9 bases. Per germline, CDR1 SGHTA and CDR2 FQGNSA. V shed 5 bases, J shed 8 bases, and the junction held 10 bases outside the gene matches. The CDR3 sequence is 15 residues long. The CDR3 DNA is TGTGCCAGCAGCCCAGGCGGGACAGGGTCACATGAGCAGTTCTTC. It encodes CASSPGGTGSHEQFF.

This clonotype was observed a few times. CDR3: CASSLLAESYGQYF. In DNA form, the CDR3 reads TGTGCCAGCAGTTTACTAGCGGAATCCTACGGGCAGTACTTC. The genes are TRBV6-5 and TRBJ2-4, with TRBD2 identical over 8 bases. The CDR3 spans 14 residues. With 4 bases clipped from V and 13 bases from J, the junction kept 12 bases outside the gene matches. Germline-derived CDR1 and CDR2 are MNHEY and SVGAGI.